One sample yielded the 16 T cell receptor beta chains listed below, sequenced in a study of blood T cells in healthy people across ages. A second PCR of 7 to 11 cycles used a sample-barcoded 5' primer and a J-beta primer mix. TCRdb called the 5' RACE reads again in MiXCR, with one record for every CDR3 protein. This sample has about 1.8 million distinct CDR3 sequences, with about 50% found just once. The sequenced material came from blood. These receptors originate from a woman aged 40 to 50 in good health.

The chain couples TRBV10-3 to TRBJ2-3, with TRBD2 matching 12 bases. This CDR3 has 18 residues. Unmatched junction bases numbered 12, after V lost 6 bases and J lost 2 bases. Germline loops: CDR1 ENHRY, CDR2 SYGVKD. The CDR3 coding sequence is TGTGCCATCAGCGGCGGGACTAGCGGGCCCTCGAACACAGATACGCAGTATTTT. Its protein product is CAISGGTSGPSNTDTQYF.

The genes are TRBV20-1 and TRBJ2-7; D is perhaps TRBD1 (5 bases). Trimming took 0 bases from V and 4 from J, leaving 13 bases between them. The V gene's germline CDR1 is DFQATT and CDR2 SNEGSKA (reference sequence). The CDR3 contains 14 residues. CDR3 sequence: CSARDPGLFYEQYF. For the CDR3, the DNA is TGCAGTGCTAGAGATCCAGGGCTATTTTACGAGCAGTACTTC.

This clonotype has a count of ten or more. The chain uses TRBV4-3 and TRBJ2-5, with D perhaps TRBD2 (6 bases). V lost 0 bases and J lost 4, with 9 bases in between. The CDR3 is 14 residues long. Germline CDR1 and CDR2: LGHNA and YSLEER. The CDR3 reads CASSQDSGGETQYF. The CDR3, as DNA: TGCGCCAGCAGCCAAGATTCCGGGGGAGAGACCCAGTACTTC.

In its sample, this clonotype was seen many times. DNA of the CDR3: TGTGCCAGCAGCCGTGGACGGGTAGAGACCCAGTACTTC. Its protein product is CASSRGRVETQYF. J is TRBJ2-5 and V is TRBV7-2; D gene ambiguous. Germline loops: CDR1 SGHTA, CDR2 FQGNSA. The CDR3 has 13 residues. Trimming pared 5 bases from V and 4 bases from J, leaving 11 bases between.

In nucleotides, the CDR3 is TGTGCCAGCAGCTTAGTGGAGCCAGATACGCAGTATTTT. It encodes CASSLVEPDTQYF. The chain has TRBV7-2 and TRBJ2-3; no firm D call. The germline V gene encodes CDR1 SGHTA and CDR2 FQGNSA. V shed 1 base and J shed 4 bases, with 6 bases lying between them. The CDR3 consists of 13 residues.

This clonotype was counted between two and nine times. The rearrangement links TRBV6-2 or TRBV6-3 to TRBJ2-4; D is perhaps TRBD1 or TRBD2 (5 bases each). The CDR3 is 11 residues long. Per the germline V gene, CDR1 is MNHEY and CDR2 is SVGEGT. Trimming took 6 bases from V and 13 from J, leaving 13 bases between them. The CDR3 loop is CASSIEGEQYF. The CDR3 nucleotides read TGTGCCAGCAGCATCGAAGGGGAGCAGTACTTC.

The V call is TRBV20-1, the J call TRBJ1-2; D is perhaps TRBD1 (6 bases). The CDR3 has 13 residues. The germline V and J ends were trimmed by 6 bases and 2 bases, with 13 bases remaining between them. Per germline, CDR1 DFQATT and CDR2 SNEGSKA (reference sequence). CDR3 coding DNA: TGCAGTGCCCCTCTCACAGGGAACTATGGCTACACCTTC. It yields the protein CSAPLTGNYGYTF.

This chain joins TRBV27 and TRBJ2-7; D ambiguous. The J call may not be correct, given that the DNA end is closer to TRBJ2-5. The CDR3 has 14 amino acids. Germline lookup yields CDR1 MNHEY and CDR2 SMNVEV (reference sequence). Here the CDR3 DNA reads TGTGCCAGTGGAGAGTGCCCCTTTTTAGAGACCCAGTACTTC. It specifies CASGECPFLETQYF.

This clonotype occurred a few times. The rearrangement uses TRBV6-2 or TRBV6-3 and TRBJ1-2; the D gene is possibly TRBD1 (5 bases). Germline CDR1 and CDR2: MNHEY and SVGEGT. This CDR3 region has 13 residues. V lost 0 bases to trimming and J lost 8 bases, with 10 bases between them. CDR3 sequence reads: CASSYSRVGGYTF. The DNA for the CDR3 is TGTGCCAGCAGTTACTCCAGGGTTGGAGGCTACACCTTC.

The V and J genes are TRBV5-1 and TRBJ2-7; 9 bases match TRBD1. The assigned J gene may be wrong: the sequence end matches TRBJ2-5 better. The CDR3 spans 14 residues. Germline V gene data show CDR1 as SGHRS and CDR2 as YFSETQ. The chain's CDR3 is CASSSGQGDETQYF. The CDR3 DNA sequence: TGCGCCAGCAGCTCGGGACAGGGCGATGAGACCCAGTACTTC.

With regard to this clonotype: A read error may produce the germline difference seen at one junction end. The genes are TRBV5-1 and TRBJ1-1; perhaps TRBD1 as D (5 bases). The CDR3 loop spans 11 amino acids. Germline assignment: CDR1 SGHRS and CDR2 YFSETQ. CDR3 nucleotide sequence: TGCGCCGGCAGCTTGGGGACGTCAGCTTTCTTT. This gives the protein CAGSLGTSAFF. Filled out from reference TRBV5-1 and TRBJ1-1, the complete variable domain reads KAGVTQTPRYLIKTRGQQVTLSCSPISGHRSVSWYQQTPGQGLQFLFEYFSETQRNKGNFPGRFSGRQFSNSRSEMNVSTLELGDSALYLCAGSLGTSAFFGQGTRLTVV.

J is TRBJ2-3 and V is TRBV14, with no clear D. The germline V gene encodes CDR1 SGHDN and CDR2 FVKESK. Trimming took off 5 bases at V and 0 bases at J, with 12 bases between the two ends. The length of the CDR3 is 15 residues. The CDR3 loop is CASSSPAISTDTQYF. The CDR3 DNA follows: TGTGCCAGCAGCTCGCCCGCAATTAGCACAGATACGCAGTATTTT. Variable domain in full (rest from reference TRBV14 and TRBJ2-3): EAGVTQFPSHSVIEKGQTVTLRCDPISGHDNLYWYRRVMGKEIKFLLHFVKESKQDESGMPNNRFLAERTGGTYSTLKVQPAELEDSGVYFCASSSPAISTDTQYFGPGTRLTVL.

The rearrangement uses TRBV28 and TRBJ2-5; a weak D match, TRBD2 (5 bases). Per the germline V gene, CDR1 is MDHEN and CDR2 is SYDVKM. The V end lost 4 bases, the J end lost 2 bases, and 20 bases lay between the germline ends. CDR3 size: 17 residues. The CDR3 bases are TGTGCCAGCAGTTACCCTTTGAGGCGGGTAGAACAAGAGACCCAGTACTTC. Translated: CASSYPLRRVEQETQYF. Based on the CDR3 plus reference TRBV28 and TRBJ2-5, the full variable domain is DVKVTQSSRYLVKRTGEKVFLECVQDMDHENMFWYRQDPGLGLRLIYFSYDVKMKEKGDIPEGYSVSREKKERFSLILESASTNQTSMYLCASSYPLRRVEQETQYFGPGTRLLVL.

The CDR3 DNA reads TGCAGTGCCGTGCGGAGCAGGTCCTCCTACGAGCAGTACTTC. Residues: CSAVRSRSSYEQYF. The V call is TRBV20-1, the J call TRBJ2-7, with D unresolved. Germline assignment: CDR1 DFQATT and CDR2 SNEGSKA (reference sequence). CDR3 length: 14 residues. Trimming removed 6 bases from V and 0 bases from J, with 15 bases in between.

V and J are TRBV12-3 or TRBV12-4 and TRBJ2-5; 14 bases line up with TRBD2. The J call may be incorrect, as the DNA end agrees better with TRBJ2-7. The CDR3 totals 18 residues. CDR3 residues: CASSPALHPGLAGDEQYF. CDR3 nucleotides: TGTGCCAGCAGTCCGGCCCTCCACCCGGGACTAGCGGGGGACGAGCAGTACTTC.

In DNA form, the CDR3 reads TGTGCCAGCAGCCACCGGACTAGCGGGGGGGCTGGAGATACGCAGTATTTT. Translating gives CASSHRTSGGAGDTQYF. The chain combines TRBV4-2 with TRBJ2-3, with 15 positions matching TRBD2. With 3 bases clipped from V and 5 bases from J, the junction kept 6 bases outside the gene matches. The CDR3 length is 17 residues. The germline CDR1 and CDR2 sequences are LGHNA and YNFKEQ.